The rows below give T cell receptor beta chains drawn from one sample of a study of naive and memory T cell subsets. TCRdb called the UMI-ligation and nested PCR reads again in MiXCR, with one record for every CDR3 protein. The table records around 160,000 distinct CDR3 sequences, approximately 15% of them present only once. The material sequenced was naive CD4+ T cells from blood. All receptors derive from a human donor in good health. Each CDR3 is given with its conserved first and last residue. Each record gives: V gene, clone size, D gene, J gene, CDR3 DNA, CDR3 protein. A D gene is named only where the DNA matches it firmly. Where a row states a size, it is once, few, many or the class of an expanded clone; other rows omit it.

>TRBV14|NA|TRBD1|TRBJ1-2
TGTGCCAGCAGCCAAGATTATTACAGGGGAGAAGGCTACACCTTC
CASSQDYYRGEGYTF
>TRBV5-1|NA|TRBD1|TRBJ1-1
TGCGCCAGCAGCCGTACAGGGGAAGGAACTGAAGCTTTCTTT
CASSRTGEGTEAFF
>TRBV19|once|NA|TRBJ2-1
TGTGCCAGTACTAACCGGGAGAACTATGGTGAGCAGTTCTTC
CASTNRENYGEQFF
>TRBV5-1|NA|NA|TRBJ2-7
TGCGCCAGCAGCTCTGGAGGGCGACTCGACGAGCAGTACTTC
CASSSGGRLDEQYF
>TRBV3-1|few|NA|TRBJ1-2
TGTGCCAGCAGCCAGATATCGACAGGCGCCGGCTACACCTTC
CASSQISTGAGYTF
>TRBV5-1|NA|NA|TRBJ2-2
TGCGCCAGCAGCTCCCAATCCGGGGAGCTGTTTTTT
CASSSQSGELFF
>TRBV5-4|few|TRBD2|TRBJ2-7
TGTGCCAGCAGCCAAGGACTAGCGGGAGCCAACGAGCAGTACTTC
CASSQGLAGANEQYF
>TRBV2|few|NA|TRBJ2-2
TGTGCCAGCCACAGGGACGGGGAGCTGTTTTTT
CASHRDGELFF
>TRBV20-1|NA|TRBD1|TRBJ1-6
TGCAGTGCTAGTGGGACAGGGCCGAATTCACCCCTCCACTTT
CSASGTGPNSPLHF
>TRBV18|once|TRBD1|TRBJ2-1
TGTGCCAGCTCACAGGGACAGGGCGGAAATGAGCAGTTCTTC
CASSQGQGGNEQFF
>TRBV10-3|NA|TRBD1|TRBJ2-5
TGTGCCACGGGGAGACAGGGATCCGGGGAGACCCAGTACTTC
CATGRQGSGETQYF
>TRBV18|NA|TRBD2|TRBJ2-1
TGTGCCAGCTCACCCGGCGGGAGGGCCTACAATGAGCAGTTCTTC
CASSPGGRAYNEQFF
>TRBV4-2|NA|NA|TRBJ1-5
TGTGCCAGCAGCCCGGCGGGCGCCGAGGATAGCAATCAGCCCCAGCATTTT
CASSPAGAEDSNQPQHF
>TRBV29-1|few|TRBD2|TRBJ2-5
TGCAGCGTTGAATTCCTTGGCCCGGGAGGGGGACAAGAGACCCAGTACTTC
CSVEFLGPGGGQETQYF
>TRBV6-6|few|NA|TRBJ2-5
TGTGCCAGCAGTTACTCGAGGATCTTACAAGAGACCCAGTACTTC
CASSYSRILQETQYF
>TRBV20-1|many|NA|TRBJ2-7
TGCAGTGCTCGGACAGCCTACGAGCAGTACTTC
CSARTAYEQYF
>TRBV28|few|TRBD1|TRBJ2-1
TGTGCCAGCAGGGTGGGGACAGGGGGTTATGAGCAGTTCTTC
CASRVGTGGYEQFF
>TRBV5-4|NA|TRBD2|TRBJ2-3
TGTGCCAGCAGCTCGACTAGCGGACTCACAGATACGCAGTATTTT
CASSSTSGLTDTQYF
>TRBV29-1|NA|TRBD2|TRBJ2-5
TGCAGCGCCAGCGGGAGCCAAGAGACCCAGTACTTC
CSASGSQETQYF
>TRBV28|NA|TRBD1|TRBJ1-5
TGTGCCAGCGACGGGACAGGGGCTCAGCCCCAGCATTTT
CASDGTGAQPQHF
>TRBV28|few|NA|TRBJ2-5
TGTGCCAGCACCTCCCGGCGGGGCCAAGAGACCCAGTACTTC
CASTSRRGQETQYF
>TRBV20-1|few|NA|TRBJ2-2
TGCAGTGCTAGAGAATGGCGGAACACCGGGGAGCTGTTTTTT
CSAREWRNTGELFF
>TRBV6-6|few|TRBD2|TRBJ2-1
TGTGCCAGCAGTTACCCCCCTCTGACTAGCGGGAGGCCTACCTACAATGAGCAGTTCTTC
CASSYPPLTSGRPTYNEQFF
>TRBV7-2|few|NA|TRBJ2-7
TGTGCCAGCAGCCTCCCAAACGAGGGCGAGCAGTACTTC
CASSLPNEGEQYF
>TRBV29-1|NA|TRBD1|TRBJ1-5
TGCAGCGCGGGACAGACGCTTAATCAGCCCCAGCATTTT
CSAGQTLNQPQHF
>TRBV4-1|NA|TRBD2|TRBJ2-5
TGCGCCAGCAGCCGGCCTGGGAGACTAGCGGGAGGACGCCAAGAGACCCAGTACTTC
CASSRPGRLAGGRQETQYF
>TRBV6-2/TRBV6-3|many|TRBD1|TRBJ1-3
TGTGCCAGCAGTTACTCGACGGACAGGGTCTCTGGAAACACCATATATTTT
CASSYSTDRVSGNTIYF
>TRBV20-1|few|TRBD2|TRBJ2-5
TGCAGTGCAAGGACTAGTAGCGAGACCCAGTACTTC
CSARTSSETQYF
>TRBV4-2|few|TRBD2|TRBJ2-2
TGTGCCAGCAGCCAAGATATCCTAGCGGGAGCGAACACCGGGGAGCTGTTTTTT
CASSQDILAGANTGELFF
>TRBV28|NA|TRBD2|TRBJ2-3
TGTGCCAGCAGTTTGGGGAGGGCAGATACGCAGTATTTT
CASSLGRADTQYF
>TRBV6-2/TRBV6-3|few|TRBD2|TRBJ2-7
TGTGCCAGCAGTTACCGCACGGGAGGGCTTCCCTACGAGCAGTACTTC
CASSYRTGGLPYEQYF
>TRBV12-3/TRBV12-4|NA|TRBD1|TRBJ2-7
TGTGCCAGCAGTTCCTGGGACAGGATTTACGAGCAGTACTTC
CASSSWDRIYEQYF
>TRBV18|NA|NA|TRBJ1-1
TGTGCCAGCTCACCGATAGAAATGGGAGTGAACACTGAAGCTTTCTTT
CASSPIEMGVNTEAFF
>TRBV7-9|NA|TRBD2|TRBJ2-7
TGTGCCAGCAGCTTAAGGGAGACTAGCGGGGAATACGAGCAGTACTTC
CASSLRETSGEYEQYF
>TRBV12-3/TRBV12-4|NA|TRBD2|TRBJ2-7
TGTGCCAGCAGTTGGAGGACTAGCGGCTCCTACGAGCAGTACTTC
CASSWRTSGSYEQYF
>TRBV29-1|NA|NA|TRBJ2-7
TGCAGCGTTGATATCCCGGGTACCGCCGAGCAGTACTTC
CSVDIPGTAEQYF
>TRBV6-6|NA|TRBD1|TRBJ2-5
TGTGCCAGCAGTTACTTTTACAGGGGACAAGAGACCCAGTACTTC
CASSYFYRGQETQYF
>TRBV23-1|NA|NA|TRBJ1-6
TGCGCCAGCAGTCACCCCACGAAGGAGGGTTCACCCCTCCACTTT
CASSHPTKEGSPLHF
>TRBV29-1|NA|NA|TRBJ2-7
TGCAGCGTTGTAACACAGGGCTCCTACGAGCAGTACTTC
CSVVTQGSYEQYF
>TRBV10-3|few|TRBD2|TRBJ2-2
TGTGCCATCAGGATGACTAGCAGATCGAACACCGGGGAGCTGTTTTTT
CAIRMTSRSNTGELFF
>TRBV28|NA|TRBD2|TRBJ2-7
TGTGCCAGCAGTGGTTCCGGGACTAGTCGCTACTACGAGCAGTACTTC
CASSGSGTSRYYEQYF
>TRBV18|few|TRBD2|TRBJ2-3
TGTGCCAGCTCACCACGCCGGGAGGGTGCGCAGTATTTT
CASSPRREGAQYF
>TRBV4-3|few|TRBD1|TRBJ1-6
TGCGCCAGCAGCCAAGGGGGGGACAGGATCGCTTCACCCCTCCACTTT
CASSQGGDRIASPLHF
>TRBV6-2/TRBV6-3|NA|TRBD2|TRBJ2-7
TGTGCCAGCAGTCTTAGCGGGAGAGGCCTCGAGCAGTACTTC
CASSLSGRGLEQYF
>TRBV5-4|NA|NA|TRBJ2-1
TGTGCCAGCAGCTCCCCGATCTACAATGAGCAGTTCTTC
CASSSPIYNEQFF
>TRBV12-3/TRBV12-4|NA|TRBD2|TRBJ2-2
TGTGCCAGCAGTCCGGGGGGGTACGTGGACACCGGGGAGCTGTTTTTT
CASSPGGYVDTGELFF
>TRBV28|few|NA|TRBJ2-2
TGTGCCAGCAGACTGACAGAGCCGAACACCGGGGAGCTGTTTTTT
CASRLTEPNTGELFF
>TRBV12-3/TRBV12-4|few|TRBD1|TRBJ2-7
TGTGCCAGCAGTCAGGGGGCAGGCGGATTCTACGAGCAGTACTTC
CASSQGAGGFYEQYF
>TRBV7-2|NA|NA|TRBJ2-1
TGTGCCAGCAGCCCGAAGGGAGACAGAGAGCAGTTCTTC
CASSPKGDREQFF
>TRBV6-5|NA|NA|TRBJ2-7
TGTGCCAGCACCAACTTTGGGGGAACTTACACCAGCCACGAGCAGTACTTC
CASTNFGGTYTSHEQYF
>TRBV29-1|many|NA|TRBJ2-1
TGCAGCGCGGCAGGGCTGAGCTCCTACAATGAGCAGTTCTTC
CSAAGLSSYNEQFF
>TRBV7-9|NA|NA|TRBJ1-1
TGTGCCAGCAGCTTACCCAGGAAAAACACTGAAGCTTTCTTT
CASSLPRKNTEAFF
>TRBV29-1|NA|NA|TRBJ1-5
TGCAGCGTTGTGGGCAGGGCAGGTCAGCCCCAGCATTTT
CSVVGRAGQPQHF
>TRBV10-3|few|NA|TRBJ1-1
TGTGCCATCAGTCGAGGCCAGGGCCTCACCGACACTGAAGCTTTCTTT
CAISRGQGLTDTEAFF